The T cell receptor beta chain under discussion was sequenced for a study of blood T cell repertoires in COVID-19. The length of the CDR3 is 17 residues. CDR1 and CDR2 (germline): LGHDT, YNNKEL (reference sequence). Trimming at V came to 0 bases and at J to 6 bases, leaving 6 bases not matched to a gene. The repertoire was sequenced with immunoSEQ multiplex PCR; TCRdb's copy has only in-frame clones and lacks some. The sample yields roughly 250,000 clones, approximately 87% seen once. This TCR derives from a woman aged 25 to 39 with COVID-19, enrolled during active disease. Material for sequencing was peripheral blood. The chain recombines TRBV3-1 (or the pseudogene TRBV3-2) with TRBJ2-3; TRBD2 matches at 13 bases. This CDR3 reads CASSQDLTSGGKDTQYF. The CDR3 DNA reads TGTGCCAGCAGCCAAGATCTGACTAGCGGGGGGAAGGATACGCAGTATTTT.